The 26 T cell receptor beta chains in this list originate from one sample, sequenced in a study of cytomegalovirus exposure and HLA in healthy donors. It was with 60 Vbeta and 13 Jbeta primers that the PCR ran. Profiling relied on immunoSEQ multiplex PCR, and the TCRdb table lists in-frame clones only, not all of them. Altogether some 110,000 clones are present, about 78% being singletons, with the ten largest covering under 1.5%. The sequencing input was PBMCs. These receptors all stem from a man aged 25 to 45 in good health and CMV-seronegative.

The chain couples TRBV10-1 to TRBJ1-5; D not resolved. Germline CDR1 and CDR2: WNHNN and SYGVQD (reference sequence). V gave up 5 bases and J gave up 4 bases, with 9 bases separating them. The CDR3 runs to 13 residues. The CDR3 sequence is CASSPDWNQPQHF. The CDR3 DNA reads TGCGCCAGCAGTCCAGACTGGAATCAGCCCCAGCATTTT.

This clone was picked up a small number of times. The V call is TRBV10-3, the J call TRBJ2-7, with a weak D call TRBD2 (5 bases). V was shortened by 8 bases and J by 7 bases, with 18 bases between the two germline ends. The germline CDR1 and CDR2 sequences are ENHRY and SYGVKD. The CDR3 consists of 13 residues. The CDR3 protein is CAIGPSSVREQYF. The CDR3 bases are TGTGCCATCGGGCCTAGCAGCGTGCGGGAGCAGTACTTC.

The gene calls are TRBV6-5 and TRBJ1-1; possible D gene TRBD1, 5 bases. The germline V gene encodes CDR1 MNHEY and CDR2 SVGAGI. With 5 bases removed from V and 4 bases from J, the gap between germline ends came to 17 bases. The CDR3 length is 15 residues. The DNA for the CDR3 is TGTGCCAGCAGTCCCCTCGGGTTCGGGGGCACTGAAGCTTTCTTT. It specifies CASSPLGFGGTEAFF.

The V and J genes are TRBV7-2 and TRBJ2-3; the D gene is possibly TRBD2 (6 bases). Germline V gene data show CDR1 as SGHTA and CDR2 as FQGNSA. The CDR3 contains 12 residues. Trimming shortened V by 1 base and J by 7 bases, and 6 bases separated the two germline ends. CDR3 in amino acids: CASSLGGNTQYF. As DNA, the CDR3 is TGTGCCAGCAGCTTAGGCGGGAATACGCAGTATTTT.

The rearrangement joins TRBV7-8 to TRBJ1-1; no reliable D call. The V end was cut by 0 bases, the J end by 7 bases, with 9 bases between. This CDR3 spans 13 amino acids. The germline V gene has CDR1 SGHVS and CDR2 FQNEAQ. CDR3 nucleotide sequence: TGTGCCAGCAGCTTAGCGAGCCGGGATGAAGCTTTCTTT. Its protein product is CASSLASRDEAFF.

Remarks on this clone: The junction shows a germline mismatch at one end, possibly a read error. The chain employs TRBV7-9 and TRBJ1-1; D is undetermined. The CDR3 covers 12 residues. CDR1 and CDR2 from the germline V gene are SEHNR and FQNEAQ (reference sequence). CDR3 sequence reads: CSSVGVGTEAFF. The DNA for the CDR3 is TGTTCCAGCGTCGGGGTGGGCACTGAAGCTTTCTTT. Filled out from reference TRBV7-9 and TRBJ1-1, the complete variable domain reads DTGVSQNPRHKITKRGQNVTFRCDPISEHNRLYWYRQTLGQGPEFLTYFQNEAQLEKSRLLSDRFSAERPKGSFSTLEIQRTEQGDSAMYLCSSVGVGTEAFFGQGTRLTVV.

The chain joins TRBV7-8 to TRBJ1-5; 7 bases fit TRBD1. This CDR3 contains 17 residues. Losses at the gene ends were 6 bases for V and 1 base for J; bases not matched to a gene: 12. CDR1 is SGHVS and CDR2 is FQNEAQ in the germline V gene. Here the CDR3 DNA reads TGTGCCAGCAGTCGAAACAGGGGTCTAAGAAGCAATCAGCCCCAGCATTTT. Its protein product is CASSRNRGLRSNQPQHF.

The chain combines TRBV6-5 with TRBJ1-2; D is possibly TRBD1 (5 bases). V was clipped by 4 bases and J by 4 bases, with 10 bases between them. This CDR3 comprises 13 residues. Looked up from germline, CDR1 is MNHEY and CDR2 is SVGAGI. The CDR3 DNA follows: TGTGCCAGCAGTTCGGACACCGGCTATGGCTACACCTTC. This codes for CASSSDTGYGYTF.

The CDR3 region is CAWSHTTTGELFF. For the CDR3, the DNA is TGTGCCTGGAGCCACACTACTACCGGGGAGCTGTTTTTT. The chain recombines TRBV30 with TRBJ2-2; D gene uncertain. The CDR3 loop spans 13 amino acids. The V and J ends lost 3 bases and 5 bases respectively, with 10 bases between them. From germline, CDR1 is GTSNPN and CDR2 SVGIG (reference sequence).

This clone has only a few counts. CDR3 nucleotides: TGTGCCAGCAGCGCTCGGACAGGCGGCACAGATACGCAGTATTTT. Translated: CASSARTGGTDTQYF. The gene calls are TRBV9 and TRBJ2-3; TRBD1 matches 7 bases. V dropped 3 bases and J dropped 1; count of bases not matched to a gene: 5. Germline CDR1 is SGDLS and CDR2 is YYNGEE. This CDR3 spans 15 amino acids.

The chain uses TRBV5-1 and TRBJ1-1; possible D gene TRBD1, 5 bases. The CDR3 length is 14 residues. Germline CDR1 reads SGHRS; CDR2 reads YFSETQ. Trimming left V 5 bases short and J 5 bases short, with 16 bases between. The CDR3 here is CASSVSGMRTEAFF. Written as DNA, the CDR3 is TGCGCCAGCAGTGTTTCAGGGATGAGGACTGAAGCTTTCTTT.

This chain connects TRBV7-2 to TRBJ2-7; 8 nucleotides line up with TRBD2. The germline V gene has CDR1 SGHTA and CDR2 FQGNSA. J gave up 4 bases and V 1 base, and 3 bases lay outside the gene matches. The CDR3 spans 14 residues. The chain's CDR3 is CASSLDRGGYEQYF. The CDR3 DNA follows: TGTGCCAGCAGCTTAGATCGGGGGGGGTACGAGCAGTACTTC.

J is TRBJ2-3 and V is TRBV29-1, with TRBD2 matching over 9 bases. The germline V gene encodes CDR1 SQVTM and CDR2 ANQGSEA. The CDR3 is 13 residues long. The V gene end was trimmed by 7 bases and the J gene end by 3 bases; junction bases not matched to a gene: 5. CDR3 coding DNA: TGCAGCGATAGCGGGAGTGGTACAGATACGCAGTATTTT. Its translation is CSDSGSGTDTQYF.

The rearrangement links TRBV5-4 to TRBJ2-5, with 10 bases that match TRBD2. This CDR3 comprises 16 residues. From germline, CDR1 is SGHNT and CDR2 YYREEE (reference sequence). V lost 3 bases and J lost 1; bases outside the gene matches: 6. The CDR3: CASSSKLAGSQETQYF. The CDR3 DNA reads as TGTGCCAGCAGCTCTAAACTAGCGGGGTCCCAAGAGACCCAGTACTTC.

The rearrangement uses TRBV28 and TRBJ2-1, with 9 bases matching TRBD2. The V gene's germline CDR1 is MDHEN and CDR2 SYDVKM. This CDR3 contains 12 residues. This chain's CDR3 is CEVREGYNEQFF. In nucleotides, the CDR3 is TGTGAAGTGCGGGAGGGGTACAATGAGCAGTTCTTC. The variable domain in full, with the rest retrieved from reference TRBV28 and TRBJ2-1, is DVKVTQSSRYLVKRTGEKVFLECVQDMDHENMFWYRQDPGLGLRLIYFSYDVKMKEKGDIPEGYSVSREKKERFSLILESASTNQTSMYLCEVREGYNEQFFGPGTRLTVL.

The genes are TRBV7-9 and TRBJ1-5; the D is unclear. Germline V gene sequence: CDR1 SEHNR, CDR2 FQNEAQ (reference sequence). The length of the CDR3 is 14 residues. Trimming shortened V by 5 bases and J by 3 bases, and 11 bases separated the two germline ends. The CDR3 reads CASSPRDFNQPQHF. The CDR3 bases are TGTGCCAGCAGCCCGCGAGACTTCAATCAGCCCCAGCATTTT.

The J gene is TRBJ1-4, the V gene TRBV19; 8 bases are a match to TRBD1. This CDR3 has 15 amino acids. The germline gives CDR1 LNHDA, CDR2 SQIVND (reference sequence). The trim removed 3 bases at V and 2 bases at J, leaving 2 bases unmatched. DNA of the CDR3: TGTGCCAGTAGTATTTGGACAGGGACTAATGAAAAACTGTTTTTT. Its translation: CASSIWTGTNEKLFF.

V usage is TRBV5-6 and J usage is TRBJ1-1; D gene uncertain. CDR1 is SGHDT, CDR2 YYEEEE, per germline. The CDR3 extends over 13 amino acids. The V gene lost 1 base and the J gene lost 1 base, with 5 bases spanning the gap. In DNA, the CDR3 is TGTGCCAGCAGCTTGTTTCAGAACACTGAAGCTTTCTTT. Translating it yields CASSLFQNTEAFF.

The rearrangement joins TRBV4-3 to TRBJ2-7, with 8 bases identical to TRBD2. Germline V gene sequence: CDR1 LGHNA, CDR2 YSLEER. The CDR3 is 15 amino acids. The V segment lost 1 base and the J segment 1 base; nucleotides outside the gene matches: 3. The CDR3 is CASSQAASGSYEQYF. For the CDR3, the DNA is TGCGCCAGCAGCCAAGCGGCTAGCGGGTCCTACGAGCAGTACTTC.

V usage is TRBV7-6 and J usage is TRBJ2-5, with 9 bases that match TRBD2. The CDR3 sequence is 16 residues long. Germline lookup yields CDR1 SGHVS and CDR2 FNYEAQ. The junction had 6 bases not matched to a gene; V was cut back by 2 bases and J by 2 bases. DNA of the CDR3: TGTGCCAGCAGCTTAAGAGCGGGGGGTTTTCAAGAGACCCAGTACTTC. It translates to CASSLRAGGFQETQYF.

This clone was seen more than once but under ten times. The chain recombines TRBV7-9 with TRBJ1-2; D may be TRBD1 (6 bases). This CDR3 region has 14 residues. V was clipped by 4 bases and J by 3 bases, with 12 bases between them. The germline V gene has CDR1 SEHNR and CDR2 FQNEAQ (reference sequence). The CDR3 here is CASSSSQGYYGYTF. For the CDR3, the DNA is TGTGCCAGCAGCTCATCCCAGGGGTACTATGGCTACACCTTC.

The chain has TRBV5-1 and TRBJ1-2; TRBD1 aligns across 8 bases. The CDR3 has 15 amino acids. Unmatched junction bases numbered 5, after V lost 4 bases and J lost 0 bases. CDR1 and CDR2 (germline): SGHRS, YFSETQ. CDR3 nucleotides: TGCGCCAGCAGCGTGGACAGGGCCCCTAACTATGGCTACACCTTC. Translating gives CASSVDRAPNYGYTF.

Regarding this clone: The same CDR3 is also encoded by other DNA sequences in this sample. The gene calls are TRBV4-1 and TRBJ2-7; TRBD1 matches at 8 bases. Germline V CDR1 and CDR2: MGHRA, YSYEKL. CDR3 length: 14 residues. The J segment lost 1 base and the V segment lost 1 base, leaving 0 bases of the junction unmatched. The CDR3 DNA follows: TGCGCCAGCAGCCAAGGACAGGGGTCCTACGAGCAGTACTTC. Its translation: CASSQGQGSYEQYF.

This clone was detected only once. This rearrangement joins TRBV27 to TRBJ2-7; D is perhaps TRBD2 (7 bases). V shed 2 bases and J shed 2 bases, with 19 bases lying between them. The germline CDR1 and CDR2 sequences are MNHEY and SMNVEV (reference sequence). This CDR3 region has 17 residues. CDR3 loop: CASSLNPAGAYTYEQYF. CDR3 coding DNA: TGTGCCAGCAGTTTAAACCCCGCGGGGGCTTACACCTACGAGCAGTACTTC.

CDR3: CASRGLAGPYEQYF. CDR3 coding DNA: TGTGCCAGTAGGGGACTAGCGGGTCCCTACGAGCAGTACTTC. This rearrangement joins TRBV19 to TRBJ2-7; 12 bases map to TRBD2. The CDR3 totals 14 residues. The V gene end was trimmed by 6 bases and the J gene end by 2 bases; junction bases not matched to a gene: 2. Germline loops: CDR1 LNHDA, CDR2 SQIVND (reference sequence).

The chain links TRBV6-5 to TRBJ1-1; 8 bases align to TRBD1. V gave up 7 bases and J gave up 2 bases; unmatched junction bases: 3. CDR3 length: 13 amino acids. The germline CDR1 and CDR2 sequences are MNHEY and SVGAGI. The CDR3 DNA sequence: TGTGCCAGCAAGGACAGGGAAAACACTGAAGCTTTCTTT. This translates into CASKDRENTEAFF.